Listed below are T cell receptor beta chains from one sample, sequenced in a study of blood T cell repertoires in COVID-19. Sequenced by immunoSEQ multiplex PCR; TCRdb stores in-frame clones only, minus some. Among 200,000 to 300,000 clones listed, roughly 80% were seen once. The sequenced sample consisted of peripheral blood. All receptors derive from an older woman with active or convalescent COVID-19. Both conserved end residues are part of each CDR3. D genes are given only for firm matches. Size values are once, few and many counts, or a class for expanded clones, and some rows have none.

d_call: NA
j_call: TRBJ2-7
clone_size: few
v_call: TRBV6-1
cdr3_aa: CASSEHPDSYEQYF
cdr3_nt: TGTGCCAGCAGTGAACATCCAGACTCCTACGAGCAGTACTTC

d_call: NA
j_call: TRBJ1-3
clone_size: NA
v_call: TRBV11-2
cdr3_aa: CASSLAGSSGNTIYF
cdr3_nt: TGTGCCAGCAGCTTAGCCGGTTCCTCTGGAAACACCATATATTTT

d_call: NA
j_call: TRBJ1-2
clone_size: NA
v_call: TRBV3-1/TRBV3-2
cdr3_aa: CASSQAGHSFYGYTF
cdr3_nt: TGTGCCAGCAGCCAAGCGGGACACTCGTTCTATGGCTACACCTTC

d_call: TRBD1
j_call: TRBJ1-4
clone_size: NA
v_call: TRBV30
cdr3_aa: CAAGPGTGSEKLFF
cdr3_nt: TGTGCCGCTGGTCCCGGGACAGGGAGCGAAAAACTGTTTTTT

d_call: NA
j_call: TRBJ1-2
clone_size: NA
v_call: TRBV7-9
cdr3_aa: CASSLGWSEYGYTF
cdr3_nt: TGTGCCAGCAGCTTAGGGTGGAGTGAGTATGGCTACACCTTC

d_call: NA
j_call: TRBJ1-1
clone_size: NA
v_call: TRBV27
cdr3_aa: CASRRAQGTTEAFF
cdr3_nt: TGTGCCAGCAGACGCGCACAGGGAACCACTGAAGCTTTCTTT

d_call: NA
j_call: TRBJ1-5
clone_size: NA
v_call: TRBV7-9
cdr3_aa: CASSLGVSNQPQHF
cdr3_nt: TGTGCCAGCAGCTTAGGAGTTAGCAATCAGCCCCAGCATTTT

d_call: NA
j_call: TRBJ1-2
clone_size: few
v_call: TRBV29-1
cdr3_aa: CSVERREANYGYTF
cdr3_nt: TGCAGCGTTGAGCGGAGGGAAGCTAACTATGGCTACACCTTC

d_call: TRBD1
j_call: TRBJ1-2
clone_size: NA
v_call: TRBV7-9
cdr3_aa: CASKGQYYGYTF
cdr3_nt: TGTGCCAGCAAGGGACAGTACTATGGCTACACCTTC

d_call: NA
j_call: TRBJ1-1
clone_size: NA
v_call: TRBV29-1
cdr3_aa: CTMEREAFF
cdr3_nt: TGCACCATGGAGAGGGAAGCTTTCTTT

d_call: TRBD1
j_call: TRBJ2-5
clone_size: NA
v_call: TRBV5-5
cdr3_aa: CASSYKQGPPQETQYF
cdr3_nt: TGTGCCAGCAGTTATAAACAGGGGCCGCCCCAAGAGACCCAGTACTTC

d_call: TRBD2
j_call: TRBJ2-3
clone_size: NA
v_call: TRBV7-9
cdr3_aa: CASTLAGGSTDTQYF
cdr3_nt: TGTGCCAGCACCCTAGCGGGGGGCAGCACAGATACGCAGTATTTT

d_call: TRBD1
j_call: TRBJ2-7
clone_size: NA
v_call: TRBV19
cdr3_aa: CASSAPTGKSSYEQYF
cdr3_nt: TGTGCCAGTAGCGCCCCGACAGGGAAGAGCTCCTACGAGCAGTACTTC

d_call: NA
j_call: TRBJ2-7
clone_size: hyperexpanded
v_call: TRBV28
cdr3_aa: CASSIGSHYEQYF
cdr3_nt: TGTGCCAGCTCTATCGGTTCCCACTACGAGCAGTACTTC

d_call: TRBD1
j_call: TRBJ2-7
clone_size: NA
v_call: TRBV5-1
cdr3_aa: CASSLQGALIYEQYF
cdr3_nt: TGCGCCAGCAGCCTGCAGGGGGCGCTAATCTACGAGCAGTACTTC